Included here is one T cell receptor beta chain sequence, with context. Its antigen remains unidentified. The data were obtained in a study of T-cell memory formation after mild COVID-19. Study-wide points: Day 37-peaking second-wave clones had unconfirmed SARS-CoV-2 specificity. There were some responding clones in pre-infection memory, which suggested that cross-reactive memory had joined.

MiXCR, run by TCRdb on the 5' RACE reads, gives a single entry per CDR3 protein. The table records about 290,000 distinct CDR3 sequences, about a sixth of them present only once. The CDR3 spans 16 residues. Trimming pared 5 bases from V and 8 bases from J, leaving 22 bases between. Germline V gene sequence: CDR1 SEHNR, CDR2 FQNEAQ (reference sequence). This chain links TRBV7-9 with TRBJ2-1; D may correspond to TRBD1 or TRBD2 (6 bases each). The receptor's source is a young man who had mild COVID-19 (a few samples of this study predate the infection). Cell type and time point are not known. Sequencing used PBMCs or a T cell subset sorted from them (not recorded which). This chain's CDR3 is CASSPIGGGIQYEQFF. The CDR3 DNA is TGTGCCAGCAGCCCAATTGGAGGGGGGATACAATATGAGCAGTTCTTC. Looking up the rest from reference TRBV7-9 and TRBJ2-1 gives the full variable domain: DTGVSQNPRHKITKRGQNVTFRCDPISEHNRLYWYRQTLGQGPEFLTYFQNEAQLEKSRLLSDRFSAERPKGSFSTLEIQRTEQGDSAMYLCASSPIGGGIQYEQFFGPGTRLTVL.